The rows below give T cell receptor beta chains drawn from one sample of a study of T-cell reconstitution after alpha-beta-depleted transplantation in children. TCRdb processed the PCR reads anew with MiXCR; each CDR3 protein has one entry. In the table there are approximately 800,000 distinct CDR3 sequences, roughly 16% of which are singletons. This sample comprised PBMCs, mostly from graft donor cells, obtained 360 days after TCRalphabeta/CD19-depleted stem cell transplant. The receptors come from a male patient younger than 18 who had a stem cell transplant for acute lymphoblastic leukemia, so the T cells may come from the graft donor. CDR3s include the opening cysteine and the closing phenylalanine or tryptophan. A D gene is named only where the DNA matches it firmly. Only part of the rows carry a size: once, few, many, or a class if the clone is expanded.

d_call: TRBD1; clone_size: NA; j_call: TRBJ2-5; v_call: TRBV18; cdr3_nt: TGTGCCAGCTCACCAAGTCAGGGGGCGCTGGCCCAGTACTTC; cdr3_aa: CASSPSQGALAQYF
d_call: NA; clone_size: few; j_call: TRBJ2-1; v_call: TRBV4-1; cdr3_nt: TGCGCCAGCAGCCAAGTGGAGTGGCAAATCTACAATGAGCAGTTCTTC; cdr3_aa: CASSQVEWQIYNEQFF
d_call: TRBD2; clone_size: few; j_call: TRBJ2-5; v_call: TRBV10-2; cdr3_nt: TGCGCCAGCAGTTCGAGCGGGAGGGCCCAAGAGACCCAGTACTTC; cdr3_aa: CASSSSGRAQETQYF
d_call: TRBD1; clone_size: few; j_call: TRBJ2-1; v_call: TRBV7-9; cdr3_nt: TGTGCCAGCAGCTTACCGGGACAGGCCAACAATGAGCAGTTCTTC; cdr3_aa: CASSLPGQANNEQFF
d_call: TRBD2; clone_size: NA; j_call: TRBJ2-1; v_call: TRBV24-1; cdr3_nt: TGTGCCACCAGTGATCGAGTGGCGGGAGGGCTAAACAATGAGCAGTTCTTC; cdr3_aa: CATSDRVAGGLNNEQFF
d_call: NA; clone_size: NA; j_call: TRBJ2-7; v_call: TRBV4-1; cdr3_nt: TGCGCCAGCAGCCAAGATAGGAGATGGGGCTCCTACGAGCAGTACTTC; cdr3_aa: CASSQDRRWGSYEQYF
d_call: TRBD1; clone_size: NA; j_call: TRBJ1-1; v_call: TRBV7-9; cdr3_nt: TGTGCCAGCAGCGATCGGGACAGGGGAAGGACTGAAGCTTTCTTT; cdr3_aa: CASSDRDRGRTEAFF
d_call: TRBD2; clone_size: NA; j_call: TRBJ2-7; v_call: TRBV20-1; cdr3_nt: TGCAGTGCTAGAGATATAGCGGGAGCCATCTACGAGCAGTACTTC; cdr3_aa: CSARDIAGAIYEQYF
d_call: TRBD1; clone_size: NA; j_call: TRBJ2-5; v_call: TRBV5-1; cdr3_nt: TGCGCCAGCAGCCCGTTCCCACAGGGGAATGGAGAGACCCAGTACTTC; cdr3_aa: CASSPFPQGNGETQYF
d_call: TRBD1; clone_size: many; j_call: TRBJ2-5; v_call: TRBV5-6; cdr3_nt: TGTGCCAGCAGCTGGACAGGGTTCTCGGCGGAGACCCAGTACTTC; cdr3_aa: CASSWTGFSAETQYF
d_call: TRBD2; clone_size: few; j_call: TRBJ2-1; v_call: TRBV5-1; cdr3_nt: TGCGCCAGCAGCTTGGAAGCGGGAGTGGTAAATGAGCAGTTCTTC; cdr3_aa: CASSLEAGVVNEQFF
d_call: TRBD2; clone_size: few; j_call: TRBJ2-1; v_call: TRBV2; cdr3_nt: TGTGCCAGCAGTGAAGCGGGAGGGTATCCTGAGCAGTTCTTC; cdr3_aa: CASSEAGGYPEQFF
d_call: NA; clone_size: many; j_call: TRBJ1-5; v_call: TRBV5-1; cdr3_nt: TGTGCCAGCAGCTTAGCTGCGGGCCAGCCCCAGCATTTT; cdr3_aa: CASSLAAGQPQHF
d_call: NA; clone_size: many; j_call: TRBJ2-1; v_call: TRBV5-1; cdr3_nt: TGCGCCAGCAGCTTGGTTCCAGCGGTCTCCTACAATGAGCAGTTCTTC; cdr3_aa: CASSLVPAVSYNEQFF
d_call: TRBD2; clone_size: NA; j_call: TRBJ2-1; v_call: TRBV4-1; cdr3_nt: TGCGCCAGCAGCCAGGCCCTAGCGGAGACCTACAATGAGCAGTTCTTC; cdr3_aa: CASSQALAETYNEQFF
d_call: NA; clone_size: few; j_call: TRBJ2-7; v_call: TRBV20-1; cdr3_nt: TGCAGTGCTAGCCAGACAGGAGACTACGAGCAGTACTTC; cdr3_aa: CSASQTGDYEQYF
d_call: TRBD2; clone_size: many; j_call: TRBJ2-7; v_call: TRBV20-1; cdr3_nt: TGCAGTGCTAGAGCATGGACTAGCGGGATGAACGAGCAGTACTTC; cdr3_aa: CSARAWTSGMNEQYF
d_call: NA; clone_size: NA; j_call: TRBJ2-5; v_call: TRBV5-1; cdr3_nt: TGCGCCAGCAGCTTGGGGTGGGGACCCCAAGAGACCCAGTACTTC; cdr3_aa: CASSLGWGPQETQYF
d_call: NA; clone_size: many; j_call: TRBJ2-7; v_call: TRBV4-2; cdr3_nt: TGTGCCAGCAGTTACGGCGGGAACGGGGCCTACGAGCAGTACTTC; cdr3_aa: CASSYGGNGAYEQYF
d_call: NA; clone_size: few; j_call: TRBJ2-1; v_call: TRBV4-1; cdr3_nt: TGCGCCAGCAGCCAAGAGGGGGCAAGTCGGTTCTTC; cdr3_aa: CASSQEGASRFF
d_call: TRBD1; clone_size: NA; j_call: TRBJ2-1; v_call: TRBV7-9; cdr3_nt: TGTGCCAGCTGTCGGACAGGGAGATACAATGAGCAGTTCTTC; cdr3_aa: CASCRTGRYNEQFF
d_call: TRBD2; clone_size: few; j_call: TRBJ2-1; v_call: TRBV3-1; cdr3_nt: TGTGCCAGCAGCCAAGAAGCCCGAGGTAGCGGGAGTTACAATGAGCAGTTCTTC; cdr3_aa: CASSQEARGSGSYNEQFF
d_call: TRBD2; clone_size: NA; j_call: TRBJ2-5; v_call: TRBV7-9; cdr3_nt: TGTGCCAGCAGCTTAGCGCTAGCGGGAATAGAGACCCAGTACTTC; cdr3_aa: CASSLALAGIETQYF
d_call: TRBD1; clone_size: NA; j_call: TRBJ2-1; v_call: TRBV6-1; cdr3_nt: TGTGCCAGCAGCCCCCGGTGGACAGGGGGGGGTGAGCAGTTCTTC; cdr3_aa: CASSPRWTGGGEQFF